Listed below are T cell receptor beta chains from one sample, sequenced in a study of T cell responses to AZD1222 COVID-19 vaccine. TCRdb's table, derived via immunoSEQ multiplex PCR, lists solely in-frame clones and lacks some. The sample includes roughly 130,000 clones, over 75% of them seen just once. The sequenced sample was peripheral blood, obtained on day 0 of AZD1222 vaccination. All receptors derive from an adult in good health. CDR3s include the opening cysteine and the closing phenylalanine or tryptophan. Each record gives: clone size, D gene, V gene, J gene, CDR3 protein, CDR3 DNA. D genes are given only for firm matches. Size is omitted from some rows. Given values are once, few, many or a class for expanded clones.

>.|TRBD2|TRBV5-1|TRBJ2-7
CASSFSGGAYEQYF
TGCGCCAGCAGCTTCAGCGGGGGGGCCTACGAGCAGTACTTC
>.|TRBD1|TRBV5-1|TRBJ1-2
CASSVTGGATLSGIIYGYTF
TGCGCCAGCAGCGTGACAGGGGGCGCGACTCTCAGCGGCATCATCTATGGCTACACCTTC
>.|TRBD1|TRBV28|TRBJ1-5
CASSRWDTGVFNQPQHF
TGTGCCAGCAGTAGGTGGGATACAGGGGTTTTCAATCAGCCCCAGCATTTT
>.|.|TRBV12-3/TRBV12-4|TRBJ2-5
CASSSLAQTQYF
TGTGCCAGCAGTTCCCTGGCCCAGACCCAGTACTTC
>.|.|TRBV5-1|TRBJ2-1
CASSLDRAHNEQFF
TGCGCCAGCAGCTTGGACAGGGCCCACAATGAGCAGTTCTTC
>few|.|TRBV5-6|TRBJ1-2
CASSLFQGTQLIYGYTF
TGTGCCAGCAGCTTGTTCCAGGGAACACAGCTAATCTATGGCTACACCTTC
>once|.|TRBV6-5|TRBJ1-4
CASSPQVSNEKLFF
TGTGCCAGCAGTCCGCAGGTTTCTAATGAAAAACTGTTTTTT
>.|.|TRBV30|TRBJ1-4
CAWSVSGSRREKLFF
TGTGCCTGGAGTGTATCGGGGAGTCGGCGCGAAAAACTGTTTTTT
>.|.|TRBV18|TRBJ1-1
CASSLDLNTEAFF
TGTGCCAGCTCACTCGATTTGAACACTGAAGCTTTCTTT
>once|.|TRBV19|TRBJ2-3
CASRDTPLTGTDTQYF
TGTGCCTCTCGGGACACACCATTAACGGGCACAGATACGCAGTATTTT
>.|TRBD1|TRBV14|TRBJ2-3
CASSQGSGQVTDTQYF
TGTGCCAGCAGCCAAGGGTCGGGACAGGTCACAGATACGCAGTATTTT
>few|.|TRBV3-1/TRBV3-2|TRBJ2-2
CASSQETRLNTGELFF
TGTGCCAGCAGCCAAGAGACCCGGCTAAACACCGGGGAGCTGTTTTTT
>.|.|TRBV7-2|TRBJ1-4
CASSLTGRGERAEKLFF
TGTGCCAGCAGCTTAACGGGCCGAGGGGAGCGGGCCGAAAAACTGTTTTTT
>.|.|TRBV2|TRBJ1-2
CASSPDPNYGYTF
TGTGCCAGCAGTCCGGATCCGAACTATGGCTACACCTTC
>.|.|TRBV9|TRBJ2-7
CASSVGQGGTYEQYF
TGTGCCAGCAGCGTAGGCCAGGGCGGGACCTACGAGCAGTACTTC
>.|.|TRBV5-1|TRBJ2-6
CASSLGSPGANVLTF
TGCGCCAGCAGCTTGGGTTCTCCCGGGGCCAACGTCCTGACTTTC
>.|.|TRBV27|TRBJ1-1
CASKRGRMNTEAFF
TGTGCCAGCAAAAGAGGACGGATGAACACTGAAGCTTTCTTT
>.|.|TRBV14|TRBJ2-7
CASRQTGSSSYEQYF
TGTGCCAGCAGACAGACAGGATCAAGCTCCTACGAGCAGTACTTC